The 23 T cell receptor beta chains below all came from one sample that was sequenced in a study of identical twins. From the 5' RACE reads, TCRdb called clonotypes with MiXCR, one entry per CDR3 protein. Of under 900,000 distinct CDR3 sequences listed, roughly 20% are singletons. These sequences were also reported in another study, on T cells expressing NK-cell markers.

Sequencing was done on a sample of PBMCs. The origin of the receptors is a woman in her late teens or twenties in good health.

CDR3 nucleotides: TGCAGTGCTAGGGACAGATCTGAAGCTTTCTTT. Protein sequence: CSARDRSEAFF. This sequence joins TRBV20-1 and TRBJ1-1; possible D gene TRBD1, 6 bases. Germline assignment: CDR1 DFQATT and CDR2 SNEGSKA (reference sequence). Between the trimmed V and J ends, which lost 3 bases and 6 bases, there was a span of 8 bases. This CDR3 region has 11 residues.

This clonotype was detected a few times. The chain joins TRBV27 to TRBJ2-1, with a possible D match to TRBD2 (5 bases). V dropped 2 bases and J dropped 5 bases, with 10 bases sitting between them. This CDR3 contains 14 residues. Germline V gene data show CDR1 as MNHEY and CDR2 as SMNVEV (reference sequence). CDR3 sequence (DNA): TGTGCCAGCAGTTTAATAGCGTCCCACAATGAGCAGTTCTTC. Amino acid sequence: CASSLIASHNEQFF.

There are a few counts of this clonotype. The chain links TRBV29-1 to TRBJ2-7, with D maybe TRBD1 (6 bases). Deletions cut 0 bases from V and 6 bases from J, with 12 bases between. The CDR3 totals 13 residues. Germline CDR1 is SQVTM and CDR2 is ANQGSEA. CDR3 amino acids: CSVEDRRGGEQYF. The CDR3 nucleotides are TGCAGCGTTGAAGATCGCAGGGGTGGCGAGCAGTACTTC.

This clonotype was seen more than once but under ten times. V usage is TRBV4-3 and J usage is TRBJ2-1; tentatively, D is TRBD2 (6 bases). The CDR3 is 14 residues long. V lost 0 bases to trimming and J lost 6 bases, with 9 bases between them. Germline V gene data show CDR1 as LGHNA and CDR2 as YSLEER. The CDR3 DNA follows: TGCGCCAGCAGCCAAGAGGCGGGAAGCAATGAGCAGTTCTTC. Amino acid sequence: CASSQEAGSNEQFF.

Only a few counts were recorded for this clonotype. This chain links TRBV3-1 with TRBJ2-7; 10 bases are shared with TRBD1. From germline, CDR1 is LGHDT and CDR2 YNNKEL (reference sequence). V lost 1 base to trimming and J lost 7 bases; unmatched junction nucleotides: 10. CDR3 length: 16 amino acids. CDR3: CASSQVTRDRGREQYF. CDR3 nucleotide sequence: TGTGCCAGCAGCCAAGTAACTCGGGACAGGGGACGGGAGCAGTACTTC.

This chain joins TRBV12-5 and TRBJ2-7; 9 bases are shared with TRBD1. Looked up from germline, CDR1 is LGHNT and CDR2 is FRNRAP. J lost 7 bases, V lost 4 bases, and 11 bases had no gene match. This CDR3 comprises 15 residues. DNA for the CDR3: TGTGCTAGTGGTTACGGACAGGGGCGAGGGGGAGAGCAGTACTTC. This translates into CASGYGQGRGGEQYF.

CDR3 protein: CASSKSGNTIYF. DNA of the CDR3: TGTGCCAGCAGCAAGTCGGGAAACACCATATATTTT. V and J are TRBV3-1 and TRBJ1-3; D gene uncertain. Per germline, CDR1 LGHDT and CDR2 YNNKEL (reference sequence). V was shortened by 5 bases and J by 4 bases, with 6 bases between the two germline ends. This CDR3 spans 12 amino acids.

The rearrangement uses TRBV20-1 and TRBJ1-1; TRBD1 is a possible D gene (6 bases). Germline CDR1 and CDR2: DFQATT and SNEGSKA (reference sequence). The CDR3 loop spans 15 amino acids. Trimming took off 4 bases at V and 4 bases at J, with 19 bases between the two ends. The chain's CDR3 is CSATSQGKGITEAFF. The CDR3 nucleotides are TGCAGTGCTACAAGTCAGGGGAAAGGAATCACTGAAGCTTTCTTT.

This clonotype has only a few counts. The genes are TRBV5-1 and TRBJ2-1; weak D call: TRBD1 (6 bases). V lost 0 bases, J lost 8 bases, and 12 bases lay in between. The germline gives CDR1 SGHRS, CDR2 YFSETQ. The CDR3 is 14 residues long. The CDR3: CASSLAAGDDEQFF. The CDR3 nucleotides are TGCGCCAGCAGCTTGGCGGCAGGGGATGATGAGCAGTTCTTC.

The chain uses TRBV7-2 and TRBJ2-5, with D tentatively TRBD1 (6 bases). Looked up from germline, CDR1 is SGHTA and CDR2 is FQGNSA. V lost 2 bases and J lost 7, with 14 bases in between. The CDR3 has 14 amino acids. CDR3 sequence (DNA): TGTGCCAGCAGCTTAAATAGGGGGAGTGTGACCCAGTACTTC. It translates to CASSLNRGSVTQYF.

The chain uses TRBV5-1 and TRBJ1-2; D gene ambiguous. CDR3 length: 12 residues. V lost 2 bases and J lost 8, with 10 bases in between. Germline V gene sequence: CDR1 SGHRS, CDR2 YFSETQ. The CDR3 spells CASSFGLGGYTF. The DNA of the CDR3 is TGCGCCAGCAGCTTCGGCCTAGGGGGCTACACCTTC.

The chain is built from TRBV20-1 and TRBJ2-7; TRBD2 matches 9 bases. Losses at the gene ends were 1 base for V and 7 bases for J; bases not matched to a gene: 5. CDR1 DFQATT and CDR2 SNEGSKA come from the germline V gene (reference sequence). The CDR3 extends over 13 amino acids. This CDR3 reads CSARVAGVGEQYF. DNA for the CDR3: TGCAGTGCTAGAGTAGCGGGAGTGGGAGAGCAGTACTTC.

This clonotype was found a few times. The V call is TRBV10-3, the J call TRBJ2-2; either TRBD1 or TRBD2 may fit D (5 bases each). This CDR3 has 13 amino acids. Germline CDR1 reads ENHRY; CDR2 reads SYGVKD. V was pared by 6 bases and J by 1 base, with 6 bases between. CDR3 amino acids: CAIRGVNTGELFF. DNA of the CDR3: TGTGCCATCAGGGGGGTGAACACCGGGGAGCTGTTTTTT.

The CDR3 bases are TGTGCCAGCAGTTTACGACCCGGGGCTGAAGCTTTCTTT. It is translated as CASSLRPGAEAFF. This rearrangement joins TRBV12-3 or TRBV12-4 to TRBJ1-1, with D uncertain. The V and J ends lost 2 bases and 6 bases respectively, with 10 bases between them. The CDR3 length is 13 residues.

In its sample, this clonotype was seen many times. The chain joins TRBV6-5 to TRBJ2-7, with 11 bases matching TRBD2. J lost 3 bases, V lost 2 bases, and 0 bases had no gene match. This CDR3 spans 14 amino acids. The germline gives CDR1 MNHEY, CDR2 SVGAGI. CDR3 DNA sequence: TGTGCCAGCAGTTACACTAGCGGGAGCTACGAGCAGTACTTC. Encoded protein: CASSYTSGSYEQYF.

This clonotype has just a few counts. The chain uses TRBV15 and TRBJ2-1, with a possible D match to TRBD1 (6 bases). The CDR3 runs to 14 residues. CDR1 LNHNV and CDR2 YYDKDF come from the germline V gene (reference sequence). The V and J ends lost 2 bases and 2 bases respectively, with 7 bases between them. The CDR3 DNA is TGTGCCACCAGCAGACAGGGGCCCTACAATGAGCAGTTCTTC. This translates into CATSRQGPYNEQFF.

V gene TRBV20-1 combines with J gene TRBJ2-5; D unclear. V was pared by 5 bases and J by 1 base, with 8 bases between. This CDR3 contains 12 residues. Germline loops: CDR1 DFQATT, CDR2 SNEGSKA (reference sequence). CDR3 in amino acids: CSAGDFQETQYF. CDR3 in DNA: TGCAGTGCTGGGGATTTCCAAGAGACCCAGTACTTC.

Regarding this clonotype: A junction boundary mismatches the germline segment, possibly from a read error. The V and J genes are TRBV7-7 and TRBJ2-5; TRBD2 agrees at 8 bases. CDR3 length equals 16 residues. Germline lookup yields CDR1 SSHAT and CDR2 FNYEAQ (reference sequence). This CDR3 reads CASSSSSGRGGETQYF. The CDR3 nucleotides are TGTGCTAGCAGCTCTTCTAGCGGGCGTGGGGGGGAGACCCAGTACTTC.

For the CDR3, the DNA is TGCGCCAGCAGCGACCGGGGAAAGGCTAGCAGCGAGCAGTACTTC. Its translation is CASSDRGKASSEQYF. The chain uses TRBV5-1 and TRBJ2-7; the D gene is possibly TRBD2 (5 bases). This CDR3 comprises 15 residues. The V gene lost 4 bases and the J gene lost 6 bases, with 20 bases spanning the gap. Per the germline V gene, CDR1 is SGHRS and CDR2 is YFSETQ.

The rearrangement uses TRBV20-1 and TRBJ2-2; D is undetermined. Germline loops: CDR1 DFQATT, CDR2 SNEGSKA (reference sequence). This CDR3 spans 13 amino acids. The germline V and J ends were trimmed by 1 base and 3 bases, with 6 bases remaining between them. The CDR3, as DNA: TGCAGTGCTAGAGGTTATTACACCGGGGAGCTGTTTTTT. This sequence encodes CSARGYYTGELFF.

CDR3 region: CASSPRLAHTDTQYF. The CDR3 coding sequence is TGTGCCAGCAGCCCTCGACTGGCACACACAGATACGCAGTATTTT. This rearrangement joins TRBV9 to TRBJ2-3; D call uncertain. Germline V lookup: CDR1 SGDLS, CDR2 YYNGEE. V was cut by 4 bases and J by 2 bases, with 14 bases left in between. This CDR3 has 15 residues.

This clonotype was recorded many times. A junction end diverges from the germline sequence, so it may reflect a read error. The genes are TRBV12-3 or TRBV12-4 and TRBJ1-5; tentatively, D is TRBD1 (5 bases). There are 13 residues in the CDR3. The CDR3 region is CASSLGAGQPQHF. The CDR3 region has the DNA TGTGCCAGCAGCTTAGGGGCAGGCCAGCCCCAGCATTTT.

This clonotype was seen more than once but under ten times. The V gene is TRBV10-3, the J gene TRBJ1-6; possibly TRBD1 for D (6 bases). Trimming cost V 6 bases and J 8 bases, with 14 bases left between them. Germline CDR1 ENHRY, CDR2 SYGVKD. The CDR3 runs 14 residues. CDR3 sequence reads: CAIRQQGSDSPLHF. CDR3 DNA sequence: TGTGCCATCAGGCAACAGGGTAGCGATTCACCCCTCCACTTT.